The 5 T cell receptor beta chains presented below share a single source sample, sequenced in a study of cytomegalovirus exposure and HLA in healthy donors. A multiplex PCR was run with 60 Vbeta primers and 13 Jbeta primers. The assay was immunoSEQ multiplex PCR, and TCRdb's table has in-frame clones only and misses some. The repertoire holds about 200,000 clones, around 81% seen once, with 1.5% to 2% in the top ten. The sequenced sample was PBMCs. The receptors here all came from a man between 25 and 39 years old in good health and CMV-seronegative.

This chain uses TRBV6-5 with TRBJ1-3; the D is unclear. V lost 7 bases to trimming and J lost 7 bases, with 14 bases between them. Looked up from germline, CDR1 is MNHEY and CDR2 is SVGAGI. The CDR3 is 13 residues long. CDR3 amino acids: CASNFRGGNTIYF. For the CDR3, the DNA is TGTGCCAGCAACTTTCGGGGAGGGAACACCATATATTTT.

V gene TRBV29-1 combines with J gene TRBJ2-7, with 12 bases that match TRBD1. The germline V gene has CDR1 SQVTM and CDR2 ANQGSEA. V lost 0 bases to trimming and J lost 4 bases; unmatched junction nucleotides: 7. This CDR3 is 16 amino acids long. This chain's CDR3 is CSVEDIGTGGRYEQYF. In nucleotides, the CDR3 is TGCAGCGTTGAAGATATAGGGACAGGGGGCCGGTACGAGCAGTACTTC.

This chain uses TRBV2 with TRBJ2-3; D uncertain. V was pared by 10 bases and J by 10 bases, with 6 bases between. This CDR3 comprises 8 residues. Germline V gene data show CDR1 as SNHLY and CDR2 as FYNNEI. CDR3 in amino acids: CATTAQYF. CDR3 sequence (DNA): TGTGCCACCACGGCGCAGTATTTT.

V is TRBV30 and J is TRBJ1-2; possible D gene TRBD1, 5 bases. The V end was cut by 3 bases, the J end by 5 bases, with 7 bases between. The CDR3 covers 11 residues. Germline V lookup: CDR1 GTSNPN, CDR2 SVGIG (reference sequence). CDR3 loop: CAWRGGYGYTF. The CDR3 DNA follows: TGTGCCTGGAGGGGGGGGTATGGCTACACCTTC.

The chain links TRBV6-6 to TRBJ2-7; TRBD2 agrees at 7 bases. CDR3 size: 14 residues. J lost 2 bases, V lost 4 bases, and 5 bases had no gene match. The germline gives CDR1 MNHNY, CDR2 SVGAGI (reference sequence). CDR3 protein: CASSSGRAAYEQYF. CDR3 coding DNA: TGTGCCAGCAGTTCTGGGAGGGCGGCCTACGAGCAGTACTTC.